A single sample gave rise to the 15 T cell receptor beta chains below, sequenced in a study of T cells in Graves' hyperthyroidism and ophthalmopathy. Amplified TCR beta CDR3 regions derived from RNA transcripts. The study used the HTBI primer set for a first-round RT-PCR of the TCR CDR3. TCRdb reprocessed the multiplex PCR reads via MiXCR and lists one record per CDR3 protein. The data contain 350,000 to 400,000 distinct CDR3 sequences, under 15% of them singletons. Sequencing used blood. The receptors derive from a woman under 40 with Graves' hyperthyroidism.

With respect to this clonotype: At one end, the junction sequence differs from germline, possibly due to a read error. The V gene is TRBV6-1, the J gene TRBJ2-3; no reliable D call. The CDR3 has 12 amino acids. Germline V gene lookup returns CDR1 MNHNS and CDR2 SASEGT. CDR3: CASSAIGDAQYF. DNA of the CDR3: TGTGCCAGCAGTGCAATAGGAGATGCGCAGTATTTT.

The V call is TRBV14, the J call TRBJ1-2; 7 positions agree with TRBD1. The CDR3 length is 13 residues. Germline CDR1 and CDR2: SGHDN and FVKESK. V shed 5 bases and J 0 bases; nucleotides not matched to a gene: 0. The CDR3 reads CASSGTANYGYTF. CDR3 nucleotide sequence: TGTGCCAGCAGCGGGACAGCTAACTATGGCTACACCTTC.

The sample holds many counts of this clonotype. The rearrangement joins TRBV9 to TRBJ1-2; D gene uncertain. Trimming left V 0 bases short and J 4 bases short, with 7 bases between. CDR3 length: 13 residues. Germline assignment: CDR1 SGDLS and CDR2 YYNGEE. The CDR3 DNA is TGTGCCAGCAGCGTAGACCAAGGCTATGGCTACACCTTC. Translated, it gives CASSVDQGYGYTF.

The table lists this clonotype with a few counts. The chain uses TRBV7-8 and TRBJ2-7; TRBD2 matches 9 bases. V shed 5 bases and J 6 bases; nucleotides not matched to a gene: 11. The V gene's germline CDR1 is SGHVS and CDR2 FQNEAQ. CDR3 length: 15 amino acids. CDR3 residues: CASSPLGRGGGEQYF. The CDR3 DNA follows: TGTGCCAGCAGCCCGCTTGGGCGGGGGGGGGGCGAGCAGTACTTC.

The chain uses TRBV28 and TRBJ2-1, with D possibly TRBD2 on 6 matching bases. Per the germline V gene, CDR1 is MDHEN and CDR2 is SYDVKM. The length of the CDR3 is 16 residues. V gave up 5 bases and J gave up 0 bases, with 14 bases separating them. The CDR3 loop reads CASSAFGGSSYNEQFF. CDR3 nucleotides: TGTGCCAGCAGTGCGTTCGGGGGAAGCTCCTACAATGAGCAGTTCTTC.

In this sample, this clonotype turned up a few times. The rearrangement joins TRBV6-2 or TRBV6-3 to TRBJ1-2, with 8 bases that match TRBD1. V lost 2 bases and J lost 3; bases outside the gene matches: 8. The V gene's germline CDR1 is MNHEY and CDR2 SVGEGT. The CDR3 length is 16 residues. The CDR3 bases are TGTGCCAGCAGTTACCCGGACAGGGCGCGGGACTATGGCTACACCTTC. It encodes CASSYPDRARDYGYTF.

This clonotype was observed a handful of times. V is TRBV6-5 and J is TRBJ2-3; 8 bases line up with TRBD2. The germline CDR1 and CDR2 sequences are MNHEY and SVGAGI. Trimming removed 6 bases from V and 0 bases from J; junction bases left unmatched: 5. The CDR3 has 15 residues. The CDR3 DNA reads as TGTGCCAGCAGCTTACTAGCGGCTAGCACAGATACGCAGTATTTT. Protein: CASSLLAASTDTQYF.

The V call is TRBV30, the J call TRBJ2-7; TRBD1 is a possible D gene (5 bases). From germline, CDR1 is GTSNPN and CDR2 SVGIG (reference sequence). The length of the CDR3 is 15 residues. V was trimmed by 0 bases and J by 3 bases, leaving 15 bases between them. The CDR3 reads CAWSVPGYVHYEQYF. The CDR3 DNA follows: TGTGCCTGGAGTGTACCAGGGTACGTACACTACGAGCAGTACTTC.

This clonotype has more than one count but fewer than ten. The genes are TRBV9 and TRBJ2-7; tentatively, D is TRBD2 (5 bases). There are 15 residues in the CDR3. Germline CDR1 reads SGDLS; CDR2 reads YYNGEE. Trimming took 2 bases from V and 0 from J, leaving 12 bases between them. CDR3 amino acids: CASSVSETYSYEQYF. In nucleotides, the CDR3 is TGTGCCAGCAGCGTTAGCGAGACATACTCCTACGAGCAGTACTTC. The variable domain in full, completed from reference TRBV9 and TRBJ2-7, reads DSGVTQTPKHLITATGQRVTLRCSPRSGDLSVYWYQQSLDQGLQFLIQYYNGEERAKGNILERFSAQQFPDLHSELNLSSLELGDSALYFCASSVSETYSYEQYFGPGTRLTVT.

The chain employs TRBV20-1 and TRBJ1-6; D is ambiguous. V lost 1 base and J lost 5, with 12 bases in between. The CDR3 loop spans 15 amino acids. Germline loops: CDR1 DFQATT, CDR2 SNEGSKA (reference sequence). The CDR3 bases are TGCAGTGCTAGAGCTCTCGGTTCTAATAATTCACCCCTCCACTTT. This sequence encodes CSARALGSNNSPLHF.

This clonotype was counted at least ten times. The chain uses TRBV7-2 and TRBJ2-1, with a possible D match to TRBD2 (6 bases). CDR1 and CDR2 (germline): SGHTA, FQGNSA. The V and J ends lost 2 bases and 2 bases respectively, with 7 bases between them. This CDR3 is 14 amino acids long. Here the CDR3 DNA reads TGTGCCAGCAGCTTAAGACTAGCCTACAATGAGCAGTTCTTC. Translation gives CASSLRLAYNEQFF.

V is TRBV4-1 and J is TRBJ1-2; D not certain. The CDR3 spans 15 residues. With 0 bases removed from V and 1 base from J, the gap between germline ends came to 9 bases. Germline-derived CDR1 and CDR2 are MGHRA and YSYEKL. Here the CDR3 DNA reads TGCGCCAGCAGCCAAGAGGCACCAAATAACTATGGCTACACCTTC. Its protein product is CASSQEAPNNYGYTF.

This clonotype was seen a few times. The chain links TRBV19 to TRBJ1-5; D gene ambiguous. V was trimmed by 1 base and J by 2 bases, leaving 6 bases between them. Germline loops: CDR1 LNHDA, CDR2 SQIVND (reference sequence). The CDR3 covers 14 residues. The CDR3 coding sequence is TGTGCCAGTAGTATAGGGGCAGGCAATCAGCCCCAGCATTTT. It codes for CASSIGAGNQPQHF.

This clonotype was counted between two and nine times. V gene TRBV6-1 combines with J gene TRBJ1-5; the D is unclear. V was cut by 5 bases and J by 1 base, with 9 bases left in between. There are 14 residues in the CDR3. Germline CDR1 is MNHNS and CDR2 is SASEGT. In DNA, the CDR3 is TGTGCCAGCAGTAGCCGCCGGAGCAATCAGCCCCAGCATTTT. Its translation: CASSSRRSNQPQHF.

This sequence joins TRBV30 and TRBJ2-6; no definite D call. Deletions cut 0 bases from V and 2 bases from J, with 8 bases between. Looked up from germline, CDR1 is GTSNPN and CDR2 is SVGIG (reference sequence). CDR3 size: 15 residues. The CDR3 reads CAWSVLITGANVLTF. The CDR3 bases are TGTGCCTGGAGTGTACTTATTACTGGGGCCAACGTCCTGACTTTC. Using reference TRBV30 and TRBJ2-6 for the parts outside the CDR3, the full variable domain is SQTIHQWPATLVQPVGSPLSLECTVEGTSNPNLYWYRQAAGRGLQLLFYSVGIGQISSEVPQNLSASRPQDRQFILSSKKLLLSDSGFYLCAWSVLITGANVLTFGAGSRLTVL.